The 18 T cell receptor beta chains reported below all come from one sample, sequenced in a study of shared clonotypes between healthy human individuals. Sequenced by immunoSEQ multiplex PCR; TCRdb stores in-frame clones only, minus some. The sample records approximately 620,000 clones, around 97% being singletons. The material sequenced was naive CD4+ T cells sorted from blood. This sample's subset: CD45RA+ positively selected. Receptor source: a woman younger than 45 in good health.

The sample holds one count of this clone. V gene TRBV5-6 combines with J gene TRBJ1-3; D remains unclear. The V end lost 0 bases, the J end lost 7 bases, and 14 bases lay between the germline ends. Germline CDR1 reads SGHDT; CDR2 reads YYEEEE. The CDR3 length is 15 residues. Here the CDR3 DNA reads TGTGCCAGCAGCTTGGGCGTCGCGGTCGCCAACACCATATATTTT. Translated: CASSLGVAVANTIYF.

This clone was detected once. The chain recombines TRBV7-2 with TRBJ2-7, with 9 bases that match TRBD1. After removal of 4 bases from V and 0 bases from J, the junction contained 10 bases not matched to a gene. The CDR3 has 17 residues. Germline V gives CDR1 SGHTA, CDR2 FQGNSA. CDR3 nucleotides: TGTGCCAGCAGCTCCTCCGGGGGGACAGGGAGCTCCTACGAGCAGTACTTC. Translation: CASSSSGGTGSSYEQYF.

The CDR3 loop is CASSQGGSDYEQYF. The CDR3 DNA follows: TGTGCCAGCAGCCAAGGCGGGAGCGACTACGAGCAGTACTTC. This chain links TRBV14 with TRBJ2-7; 7 positions match TRBD2. The ends lost 1 base at V and 3 bases at J; junction bases unmatched: 3. Germline-derived CDR1 and CDR2 are SGHDN and FVKESK. The CDR3 spans 14 residues.

The chain is built from TRBV4-2 and TRBJ1-1; TRBD1 matches at 7 bases. Trimming cost V 2 bases and J 0 bases; bases outside gene matches: 6. Germline V gene lookup returns CDR1 LGHNA and CDR2 YNFKEQ. There are 16 residues in the CDR3. CDR3 sequence: CASSQRMGQLNTEAFF. CDR3 nucleotide sequence: TGTGCCAGCAGCCAACGCATGGGACAGTTGAACACTGAAGCTTTCTTT.

This chain uses TRBV19 with TRBJ1-2, with TRBD1 matching over 9 bases. There are 14 residues in the CDR3. Losses at the gene ends were 4 bases for V and 8 bases for J; bases not matched to a gene: 8. Per germline, CDR1 LNHDA and CDR2 SQIVND (reference sequence). CDR3 nucleotides: TGTGCCAGTAGTAGTGTGGGACAGGGAGCGGGCTACACCTTC. Its protein is CASSSVGQGAGYTF.

CDR3 region: CASRRTGGTYEQYF. As DNA, the CDR3 is TGTGCCAGCAGACGGACAGGGGGGACCTACGAGCAGTACTTC. The chain recombines TRBV6-1 with TRBJ2-7; TRBD1 aligns across 10 bases. The ends lost 6 bases at V and 2 bases at J; junction bases unmatched: 4. Per germline, CDR1 MNHNS and CDR2 SASEGT. CDR3 size: 14 residues.

V gene TRBV13 combines with J gene TRBJ2-7; D perhaps matches TRBD1 (6 bases). CDR3 length equals 14 residues. Trimming cost V 3 bases and J 3 bases, with 12 bases left between them. Germline CDR1 is PRHDT and CDR2 is FYEKMQ (reference sequence). CDR3 sequence: CASSFGTPHYEQYF. The CDR3 nucleotides are TGTGCCAGCAGCTTCGGGACACCCCACTACGAGCAGTACTTC.

The rearrangement links TRBV18 to TRBJ2-7, with 7 bases lining up with TRBD1. Germline V gene lookup returns CDR1 KGHSH and CDR2 LQKENI. The CDR3 is made up of 13 amino acids. J gave up 4 bases and V 2 bases, and 2 bases lay outside the gene matches. The CDR3 region is CASSPDRAYEQYF. CDR3 nucleotide sequence: TGTGCCAGCTCACCAGACAGGGCATACGAGCAGTACTTC.

This chain joins TRBV21-1 and TRBJ1-5; the table's TRBD1 call for D was not verified on the DNA. TRBV21-1 is flagged as a pseudogene. CDR3 size: 14 residues. The DNA for the CDR3 is TGTGCCAGCAGTTTGACAAAGGGGCTGCAGCCCCAGCATTTT. Protein sequence: CASSLTKGLQPQHF.

The CDR3 sequence is CASSGPTANTEAFF. The CDR3, as DNA: TGTGCCAGCAGCGGACCGACAGCGAACACTGAAGCTTTCTTT. The chain employs TRBV7-9 and TRBJ1-1; maybe TRBD1 (5 bases). CDR3 length equals 14 residues. Trimming left V 5 bases short and J 1 base short, with 11 bases between. Germline CDR1 is SEHNR and CDR2 is FQNEAQ (reference sequence). The complete variable domain, with remaining parts taken from reference TRBV7-9 and TRBJ1-1, reads DTGVSQNPRHKITKRGQNVTFRCDPISEHNRLYWYRQTLGQGPEFLTYFQNEAQLEKSRLLSDRFSAERPKGSFSTLEIQRTEQGDSAMYLCASSGPTANTEAFFGQGTRLTVV.

This clone was picked up one time. The chain carries TRBV2 and TRBJ2-7; D is unclear. The CDR3 spans 11 residues. V lost 3 bases and J 8 bases, leaving 8 bases between the germline ends. Per the germline V gene, CDR1 is SNHLY and CDR2 is FYNNEI. The CDR3 sequence is CASSEDGKQYF. CDR3 DNA sequence: TGTGCCAGCAGTGAGGACGGAAAGCAGTACTTC.

The chain employs TRBV7-3 and TRBJ1-5; TRBD1 is a possible D gene (5 bases). Between the trimmed V and J ends, which lost 7 bases and 9 bases, there was a span of 22 bases. Looked up from germline, CDR1 is SGHTA and CDR2 is FQGTGA. CDR3 length: 15 amino acids. The CDR3 region is CASKKPGPGVRPQHF. CDR3 in DNA: TGTGCCAGCAAGAAACCGGGACCAGGCGTTCGGCCCCAGCATTTT. Full variable domain (missing parts from reference TRBV7-3 and TRBJ1-5): GAGVSQTPSNKVTEKGKYVELRCDPISGHTALYWYRQSLGQGPEFLIYFQGTGAADDSGLPNDRFFAVRPEGSVSTLKIQRTERGDSAVYLCASKKPGPGVRPQHFGDGTRLSIL.

The V and J genes are TRBV11-2 and TRBJ2-3, with D unclear. V was shortened by 0 bases and J by 3 bases, with 4 bases between the two germline ends. CDR1 and CDR2 (germline): SGHAT, FQNNGV. The CDR3 is 13 amino acids. The CDR3 sequence: CASSLERTDTQYF. DNA of the CDR3: TGTGCCAGCAGCTTAGAGAGGACAGATACGCAGTATTTT.

The chain is built from TRBV6-1 and TRBJ2-4, with 8 positions matching TRBD1. Unmatched junction bases numbered 7, after V lost 6 bases and J lost 6 bases. Germline loops: CDR1 MNHNS, CDR2 SASEGT. The CDR3 consists of 14 residues. CDR3 DNA: TGTGCCAGCAGGGCAGGGGGCTATGGAAACATTCAGTACTTC. Protein product: CASRAGGYGNIQYF.

The chain joins TRBV11-3 to TRBJ1-4; 7 bases agree with TRBD1. From germline, CDR1 is SGHNT and CDR2 YENEEA. This CDR3 spans 13 amino acids. The J segment lost 6 bases and the V segment lost 7 bases, leaving 5 bases of the junction unmatched. This CDR3 is CASMRDSDEKLFF. CDR3 sequence (DNA): TGTGCCAGCATGCGGGACAGTGATGAAAAACTGTTTTTT.

The DNA of the CDR3 is TGTGCCAGCAGTGATAAGGGAGAGCCGGAGACCCAGTACTTC. This gives the protein CASSDKGEPETQYF. The chain joins TRBV25-1 to TRBJ2-5, with D possibly being TRBD2 (5 bases). Between the trimmed V and J ends, which lost 3 bases and 5 bases, there was a span of 13 bases. The CDR3 is 14 residues long. Germline assignment: CDR1 MGHDK and CDR2 SYGVNS.

This chain uses TRBV7-7 with TRBJ2-3; 9 bases line up with TRBD1. V was pared by 1 base and J by 8 bases, with 10 bases of the junction left unmatched. The CDR3 loop spans 16 amino acids. From germline, CDR1 is SSHAT and CDR2 FNYEAQ (reference sequence). The CDR3 is CASSLELGQGHGTQYF. CDR3 in DNA: TGTGCCAGCAGCTTAGAGCTTGGACAGGGGCACGGTACGCAGTATTTT.

The V call is TRBV7-8, the J call TRBJ2-7, with TRBD1 identical over 7 bases. V shed 3 bases and J 1 base; nucleotides not matched to a gene: 3. The germline V gene has CDR1 SGHVS and CDR2 FQNEAQ. This CDR3 has 14 amino acids. The CDR3 bases are TGTGCCAGCAGCTTCGACAGGGCTTCCTACGAGCAGTACTTC. It translates to CASSFDRASYEQYF.